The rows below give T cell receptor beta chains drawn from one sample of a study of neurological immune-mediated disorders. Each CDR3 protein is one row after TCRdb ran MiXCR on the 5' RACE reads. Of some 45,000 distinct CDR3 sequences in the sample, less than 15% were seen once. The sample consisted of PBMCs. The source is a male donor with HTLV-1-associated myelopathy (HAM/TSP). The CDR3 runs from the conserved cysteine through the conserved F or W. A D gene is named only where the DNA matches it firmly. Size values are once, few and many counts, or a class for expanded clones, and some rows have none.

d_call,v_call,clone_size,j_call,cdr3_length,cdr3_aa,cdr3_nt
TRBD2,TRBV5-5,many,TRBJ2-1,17,CASSSRLAGGYYNEQFF,TGTGCCAGCAGCTCGCGACTAGCGGGGGGATACTACAATGAGCAGTTCTTC
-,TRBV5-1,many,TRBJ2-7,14,CASSYGDTSYEQYF,TGCGCCAGCAGCTACGGGGATACTTCCTACGAGCAGTACTTC
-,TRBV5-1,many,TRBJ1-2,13,CASSLDWGDGYTF,TGCGCCAGCAGCTTGGATTGGGGGGATGGCTACACCTTC
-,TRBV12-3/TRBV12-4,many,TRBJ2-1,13,CASSFAGNNEQFF,TGTGCCAGCAGTTTCGCAGGGAACAATGAGCAGTTCTTC
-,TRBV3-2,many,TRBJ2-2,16,CASSQDTILNTGELFF,TGTGCCAGCAGCCAAGACACTATCCTGAACACCGGGGAGCTGTTTTTT
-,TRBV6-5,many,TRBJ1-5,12,CASRREGQPQHF,TGTGCCAGCAGAAGGGAGGGACAGCCCCAGCATTTT
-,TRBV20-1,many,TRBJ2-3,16,CSASSGWGRDVDTQYF,TGCAGTGCTAGCTCAGGGTGGGGCCGAGATGTAGATACGCAGTATTTT
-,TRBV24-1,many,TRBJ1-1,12,CATRDSNTEAFF,TGTGCCACCAGAGACAGTAACACTGAAGCTTTCTTT
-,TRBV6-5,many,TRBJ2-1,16,CASRPSGGGSYNEQFF,TGTGCCAGCAGACCCTCAGGGGGGGGCTCCTACAATGAGCAGTTCTTC
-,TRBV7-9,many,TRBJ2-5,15,CASSLAGRGQETQYF,TGTGCCAGCAGCTTAGCGGGACGCGGCCAAGAGACCCAGTACTTC
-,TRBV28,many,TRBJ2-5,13,CASSLRGGETQYF,TGTGCCAGCAGTTTGAGAGGGGGAGAGACCCAGTACTTC
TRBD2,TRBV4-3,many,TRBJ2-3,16,CASSQDTSGGTDTQYF,TGCGCCAGCAGCCAAGACACTAGCGGGGGCACAGATACGCAGTATTTT
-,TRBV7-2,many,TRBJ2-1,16,CASSLIGGEPLNEQFF,TGTGCCAGCAGCCTCATAGGAGGGGAGCCCCTCAATGAGCAGTTCTTC
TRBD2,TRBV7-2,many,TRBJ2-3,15,CASSLSGGRGDTQYF,TGTGCCAGCAGCTTAAGCGGGGGGCGCGGAGATACGCAGTATTTT
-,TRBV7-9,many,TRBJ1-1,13,CASSTRQADEAFF,TGTGCCAGCAGCACGAGACAGGCGGATGAAGCTTTCTTT
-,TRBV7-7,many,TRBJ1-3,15,CASSLDGSSGNTIYF,TGTGCTAGCAGCCTCGACGGATCCTCTGGAAACACCATATATTTT
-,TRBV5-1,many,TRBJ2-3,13,CASSLTGSDTQYF,TGCGCCAGCAGCTTGACGGGGTCAGATACGCAGTATTTT
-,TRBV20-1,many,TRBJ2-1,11,CSARGGNEQFF,TGCAGTGCTAGAGGGGGGAATGAGCAGTTCTTC
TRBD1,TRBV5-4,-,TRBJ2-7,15,CASSSRDRGLGEQYF,TGTGCCAGCAGCTCCCGGGACAGGGGTCTAGGGGAGCAGTACTTC
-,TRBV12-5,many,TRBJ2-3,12,CASGYNSDTQYF,TGTGCTAGTGGTTACAACAGTGATACGCAGTATTTT
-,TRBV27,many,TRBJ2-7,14,CASSPTPGTYEQYF,TGTGCCAGCAGTCCGACCCCGGGGACCTACGAGCAGTACTTC
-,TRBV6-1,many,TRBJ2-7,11,CASSENYEQYF,TGTGCCAGCAGTGAAAACTACGAGCAGTACTTC
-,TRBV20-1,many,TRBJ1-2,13,CSAIMGLVYGYTF,TGCAGTGCTATCATGGGATTGGTGTATGGCTACACCTTC
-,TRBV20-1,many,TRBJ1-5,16,CSARDSYWAHNQPQHF,TGCAGTGCTAGAGATTCGTATTGGGCCCACAATCAGCCCCAGCATTTT
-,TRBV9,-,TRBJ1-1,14,CASSVEPGNTEAFF,TGTGCCAGCAGCGTAGAACCAGGGAACACTGAAGCTTTCTTT
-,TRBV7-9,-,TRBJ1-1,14,CASRLAGKNTEAFF,TGTGCCAGCAGGTTGGCAGGGAAAAACACTGAAGCTTTCTTT
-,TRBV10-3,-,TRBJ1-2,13,CAISGTSDTGYTF,TGTGCCATCAGTGGGACGAGCGACACTGGCTACACCTTC
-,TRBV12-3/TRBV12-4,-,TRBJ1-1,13,CVSTQLGNTEAFF,TGTGTCAGCACTCAGTTGGGGAACACTGAAGCTTTCTTT
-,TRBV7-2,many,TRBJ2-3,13,CASSTPSTDTQYF,TGTGCCAGCAGTACTCCTAGCACAGATACGCAGTATTTT
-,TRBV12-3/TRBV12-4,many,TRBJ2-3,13,CASSFRDTDTQYF,TGTGCCAGCAGTTTTCGGGACACAGATACGCAGTATTTT
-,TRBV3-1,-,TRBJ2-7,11,CVSSRGVEQYF,TGTGTCAGCAGCCGGGGTGTTGAGCAGTACTTC
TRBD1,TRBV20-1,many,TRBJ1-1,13,CSAPRGGGTEAFF,TGCAGTGCCCCCAGGGGGGGGGGCACTGAAGCTTTCTTT
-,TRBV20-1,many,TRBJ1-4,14,CSARDRRGQEKLFF,TGCAGTGCTAGAGATAGGCGGGGGCAGGAAAAACTGTTTTTT
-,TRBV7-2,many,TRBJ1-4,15,CASSLEVRGREKLFF,TGTGCCAGCAGCTTAGAGGTCCGGGGGCGTGAAAAACTGTTTTTT
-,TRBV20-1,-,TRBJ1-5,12,CSARVTDQPQHF,TGCAGTGCCCGAGTGACAGATCAGCCCCAGCATTTT
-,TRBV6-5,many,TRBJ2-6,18,CASSWTARISSGANVLTF,TGTGCCAGCTCTTGGACAGCACGGATCAGCTCTGGGGCCAACGTCCTGACTTTC
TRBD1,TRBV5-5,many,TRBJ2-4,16,CASRAGQGDWKNIQYF,TGTGCCAGCAGAGCCGGACAGGGTGATTGGAAAAACATTCAGTACTTC
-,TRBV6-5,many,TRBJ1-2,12,CASRRSNYGYTF,TGTGCCAGCAGGAGATCTAACTATGGCTACACCTTC
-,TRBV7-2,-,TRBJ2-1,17,CASSLDVRGGGGNEQFF,TGTGCCAGCAGCTTAGACGTTAGGGGCGGTGGTGGGAATGAGCAGTTCTTC
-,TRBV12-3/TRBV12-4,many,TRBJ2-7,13,CASTPGWASEQYF,TGTGCCAGCACCCCTGGGTGGGCTAGCGAGCAGTACTTC
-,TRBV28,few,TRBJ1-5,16,CASSRLRQYSNQPQHF,TGTGCCAGCAGCCGCCTAAGACAGTATAGCAATCAGCCCCAGCATTTT
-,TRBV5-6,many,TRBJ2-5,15,CASSFRGHQAETQYF,TGTGCCAGCAGCTTTCGGGGACATCAGGCAGAGACCCAGTACTTC
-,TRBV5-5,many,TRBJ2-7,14,CASSNSRNSYEQYF,TGTGCCAGCAGCAACTCACGGAACTCCTACGAGCAGTACTTC
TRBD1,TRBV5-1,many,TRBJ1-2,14,CASSPGQGEYGYTF,TGCGCCAGCAGCCCAGGACAGGGTGAATATGGCTACACCTTC
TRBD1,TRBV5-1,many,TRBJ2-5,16,CASSTQGQGWEETQYF,TGCGCCAGCAGCACCCAGGGACAGGGATGGGAAGAGACCCAGTACTTC
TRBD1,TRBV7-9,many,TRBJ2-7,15,CASSLGGGASYEQYF,TGTGCCAGCAGCTTAGGAGGGGGCGCGTCCTACGAGCAGTACTTC
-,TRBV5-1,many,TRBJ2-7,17,CASSLYPGGQLNYEQYF,TGCGCCAGCAGCTTGTATCCGGGGGGACAGTTAAACTACGAGCAGTACTTC
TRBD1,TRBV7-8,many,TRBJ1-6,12,CASSLAGQEHHF,TGTGCCAGCAGCTTAGCAGGACAGGAGCACCACTTT
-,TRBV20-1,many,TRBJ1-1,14,CSASSSPINTEAFF,TGCAGTGCTAGTAGTTCCCCGATCAACACTGAAGCTTTCTTT
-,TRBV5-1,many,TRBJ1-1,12,CASSSEGAEAFF,TGCGCCAGCAGCTCGGAGGGAGCTGAAGCTTTCTTT
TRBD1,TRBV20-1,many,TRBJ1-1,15,CSARTGQGLGTEAFF,TGCAGTGCTAGAACCGGACAGGGGTTGGGCACTGAAGCTTTCTTT
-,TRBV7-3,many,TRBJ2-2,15,CASSPDLTLGGELFF,TGTGCCAGCAGCCCCGACCTTACCTTGGGCGGGGAGCTGTTTTTT
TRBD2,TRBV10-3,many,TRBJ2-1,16,CAISESTALADNEQFF,TGTGCCATCAGTGAGTCGACGGCCCTAGCGGACAATGAGCAGTTCTTC
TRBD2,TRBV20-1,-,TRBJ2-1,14,CSGRGVGRVNEQFF,TGCAGTGGAAGGGGCGTGGGGAGGGTGAATGAGCAGTTCTTC
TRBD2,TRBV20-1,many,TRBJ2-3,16,CSARAAWTSGTDTQYF,TGCAGTGCTAGAGCCGCCTGGACTAGCGGGACAGATACGCAGTATTTT
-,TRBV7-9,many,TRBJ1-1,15,CASSPEGRPLMEAFF,TGTGCCAGCAGCCCAGAGGGACGGCCATTGATGGAAGCTTTCTTT
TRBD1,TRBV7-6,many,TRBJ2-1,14,CASSLAAGGNEQFF,TGTGCCAGCAGCTTAGCGGCAGGGGGCAATGAGCAGTTCTTC